The source of this T cell receptor beta chain is a study of early T cells in non-severe SARS-CoV-2 infection. Trimming took 4 bases from V and 11 from J; bases not matched to a gene: 10. The CDR3 has 13 residues. CDR1 SGHVS and CDR2 FNYEAQ come from the germline V gene. Overall study results and limits: Private and CD4 specificities were missed by VDJdb matching, which favored anti-spike CD8 responses.

Many counts were recorded for this clonotype. Its antigen remains unknown. TCRdb redid the calling of the 5' RACE reads with MiXCR, one entry per CDR3 protein. Among 25,000 to 35,000 distinct CDR3 sequences, 6% were seen once, and the ten largest hold about 35%. This specimen consisted of whole blood, obtained at baseline. The V gene is TRBV7-6, the J gene TRBJ1-1; the match to TRBD1 covers 7 bases. This clonotype originated in an adult who was a healthcare worker with PCR-confirmed SARS-CoV-2 infection or an uninfected control (not recorded which). The chain's CDR3 is CASSSDAGTAAFF. Here the CDR3 DNA reads TGTGCCAGCAGCTCAGACGCCGGGACAGCGGCTTTCTTT.